These T cell receptor beta chains were read from a single sample in a study of T cell responses to AZD1222 COVID-19 vaccine. Produced via immunoSEQ multiplex PCR; TCRdb's table is partial and in-frame only. The sample carries under 150,000 clones, roughly 93% recorded once. Sequenced here: peripheral blood, sampled 28 days after the second AZD1222 dose. Receptors originate from an adult who received the AZD1222 COVID-19 vaccine. The CDR3 runs from the conserved cysteine through the conserved F or W. D genes are given only for firm matches. Rows give clone size only sometimes, using once, few, many, or a class for an expanded clone.

D gene	J gene	clone size	V gene	CDR3 DNA	CDR3 protein
NA	TRBJ1-1	NA	TRBV10-3	TGTGCCATCAGTGGAACGGCCACTGAAGCTTTCTTT	CAISGTATEAFF
TRBD1	TRBJ2-7	NA	TRBV9	TGTGCCAGCAGCTTCCGGGACAGGGGCCACGAGCAGTACTTC	CASSFRDRGHEQYF
NA	TRBJ1-5	NA	TRBV6-6	TGTGCCAGCAGTTACGGGGTGGTGAGCAATCAGCCCCAGCATTTT	CASSYGVVSNQPQHF
NA	TRBJ2-1	NA	TRBV5-1	TGCGCCAGCAGCTTGGCCGGGTCTAGCGCATACAATGAGCAGTTCTTC	CASSLAGSSAYNEQFF
NA	TRBJ2-7	NA	TRBV12-3/TRBV12-4	TGTGCCAGCGTTGGGGGCCGCTACGAGCAGTACTTC	CASVGGRYEQYF
NA	TRBJ1-6	NA	TRBV5-6	TGTGCCAGCAGCTTGTGGGGATCCTATAATTCACCCCTCCACTTT	CASSLWGSYNSPLHF
NA	TRBJ1-5	NA	TRBV7-2	TGTGCCAGCAGCTTAGTCTTCAGCAATCAGCCCCAGCATTTT	CASSLVFSNQPQHF
TRBD1	TRBJ1-1	once	TRBV11-2	TGTGCCAGCAGCTCCCCGACTCAGGGGGACACTGAAGCTTTCTTT	CASSSPTQGDTEAFF
TRBD1	TRBJ1-2	NA	TRBV5-6	TGTGCCAGCAGCTTGGGCCCACCAGGGGGTGGTAACTATGGCTACACCTTC	CASSLGPPGGGNYGYTF
NA	TRBJ2-2	NA	TRBV6-2/TRBV6-3	TGTGCCAGCAGTTACTTGACTAAATCGAACACCGGGGAGCTGTTTTTT	CASSYLTKSNTGELFF
TRBD1	TRBJ2-3	NA	TRBV2	TGTGCCAGCAGTGGGGACAGGGGAACGACAGATACGCAGTATTTT	CASSGDRGTTDTQYF
NA	TRBJ2-1	NA	TRBV27	TGTGCCAGCAGTTTATCGGAGAACAATGAGCAGTTCTTC	CASSLSENNEQFF
TRBD2	TRBJ2-3	NA	TRBV29-1	TGCAGCGTCGCCGGCCGAGCCAGGACTAGCGGGAGATCAGATACGCAGTATTTT	CSVAGRARTSGRSDTQYF
NA	TRBJ1-1	NA	TRBV3-1/TRBV3-2	TGTGCCAGCAGCCAAAAGCCTTCGAACACTGAAGCTTTCTTT	CASSQKPSNTEAFF
TRBD1	TRBJ1-1	NA	TRBV6-6	TGTGCCAGCAGAGACAGGGGATCGCGCACTGAAGCTTTCTTT	CASRDRGSRTEAFF
TRBD2	TRBJ2-1	NA	TRBV5-5	TGTGCCAGCAGCTTGGGTGCTAGCGGGAGCGTACCGTCGGGTGAGCAGTTCTTC	CASSLGASGSVPSGEQFF
NA	TRBJ1-5	NA	TRBV7-2	TGTGCCATTGGGCAGGCCCAGCATTTT	CAIGQAQHF
NA	TRBJ1-6	NA	TRBV19	TGTGCCAGTAGTGGAGTCTCGGCTTATAATTCACCCCTCCACTTT	CASSGVSAYNSPLHF
TRBD2	TRBJ2-6	NA	TRBV4-1	TGCGCCAGCAGCCAAGGGGAGGGGTCTGGGGCCAACGTCCTGACTTTC	CASSQGEGSGANVLTF
NA	TRBJ2-7	NA	TRBV12-3/TRBV12-4	TGTGCCAGCAGTTTAGAAGGGGTCGAGCAGTACTTC	CASSLEGVEQYF
TRBD1	TRBJ1-2	NA	TRBV9	TGTGCCAGCAGCCGTGGGACAGCCTATGGCTACACCTTC	CASSRGTAYGYTF
NA	TRBJ1-1	NA	TRBV10-2	TGCGCCAGCAGACAGACGAACACTGAAGCTTTCTTT	CASRQTNTEAFF
NA	TRBJ1-2	NA	TRBV6-2/TRBV6-3	TGTGCCAGCAGCCCCCGGACCAGCGGCTACACCTTC	CASSPRTSGYTF
NA	TRBJ1-3	NA	TRBV3-1/TRBV3-2	TGTGCCAGCAGCCTCCTTTCTGGAAACACCATATATTTT	CASSLLSGNTIYF
NA	TRBJ1-3	NA	TRBV29-1	TGCAGCGTTCGAGGGCCAGGGTCAGGAAACACCATATATTTT	CSVRGPGSGNTIYF
TRBD2	TRBJ2-2	NA	TRBV19	TGTGCCAGTAGTGTCTTAGCGGGAGGCACCGGGGAGCTGTTTTTT	CASSVLAGGTGELFF
TRBD1	TRBJ2-5	NA	TRBV6-4	TGTGCCAGCAGTAAAGGACAGGGAGAGACCCAGTACTTC	CASSKGQGETQYF
NA	TRBJ2-1	NA	TRBV6-5	TGTGCCAGCAGTTACAGGCCGGGGGTTAATGAGCAGTTCTTC	CASSYRPGVNEQFF
TRBD1	TRBJ1-3	NA	TRBV6-5	TGTGCCAGTACCGTACTTGGACAGGTTGGAAACACCATATATTTT	CASTVLGQVGNTIYF
NA	TRBJ2-1	NA	TRBV2	TGTGCCAGCCACAAAGCCGGGGCGAAGTTCTTC	CASHKAGAKFF
TRBD1	TRBJ1-2	NA	TRBV3-1/TRBV3-2	TGTGCCAGCAGCCGGGACAGGGTCTATGGCTACACCTTC	CASSRDRVYGYTF
NA	TRBJ2-1	NA	TRBV24-1	TGTGCCACCAGTGATTGGTACAATGAGCAGTTCTTC	CATSDWYNEQFF
NA	TRBJ2-1	NA	TRBV15	TGTGCCACCTCCGCGGGGCCCTCCAGGGAGCAGTTCTTC	CATSAGPSREQFF
NA	TRBJ2-3	NA	TRBV6-1	TGTGCCAGCAGTGAGTTCACAGATACGCAGTATTTT	CASSEFTDTQYF
NA	TRBJ1-1	NA	TRBV28	TGTGCCAGCAGTCTAGGGAAAAGGACTGAAGCTTTCTTT	CASSLGKRTEAFF
TRBD2	TRBJ2-1	NA	TRBV11-2	TGTGCCAGCAGCCAGACTAGCGGGACCTACAATGAGCAGTTCTTC	CASSQTSGTYNEQFF
TRBD1	TRBJ2-3	NA	TRBV29-1	TGCAGCGTTTCTCCAGCATGGGACAGGACGACAGATACGCAGTATTTT	CSVSPAWDRTTDTQYF
TRBD1	TRBJ2-1	NA	TRBV15	TGTGCCACCAGCGGAGGACAGGGAAGGGCTGAGCAGTTCTTC	CATSGGQGRAEQFF
NA	TRBJ2-4	NA	TRBV18	TGTGCCAGCTCACCGGAGGGGAACATTCAGTACTTC	CASSPEGNIQYF
TRBD1	TRBJ1-2	NA	TRBV6-5	TGTGCCAGCAGTTACGATTTCCGCGACAGGGGATATGGCTACACCTTC	CASSYDFRDRGYGYTF
NA	TRBJ1-2	NA	TRBV5-3	TGTGCCAGAAGCTTAAAGGTATTGGACTATGGCTACACCTTC	CARSLKVLDYGYTF
NA	TRBJ1-3	NA	TRBV9	TGTGCCAGCAGCGTAGAAGTAAGCTCTGGAAACACCATATATTTT	CASSVEVSSGNTIYF
NA	TRBJ2-7	NA	TRBV11-2	TGTGCCGTAACCCCTTGGGTCTCCTACGAGCAGTACTTC	CAVTPWVSYEQYF
NA	TRBJ1-5	NA	TRBV3-1/TRBV3-2	TGTGCCAGCAGCCAGTATTCATATCCCGGGCTCCAGCATTTT	CASSQYSYPGLQHF
TRBD2	TRBJ2-1	once	TRBV6-1	TGTGCCAGCAGTGAGTCGGGGGGGAGTTACAATGAGCAGTTCTTC	CASSESGGSYNEQFF
NA	TRBJ1-2	NA	TRBV5-1	TGCGCCAGCAGCTTAACAGGGAGCGGCAACTATGGCTACACCTTC	CASSLTGSGNYGYTF
TRBD1	TRBJ2-1	NA	TRBV19	TGTGCCAGTAGTATTTTGAGACAGGGGTACGATGAGCAGTTCTTC	CASSILRQGYDEQFF
NA	TRBJ2-2	NA	TRBV7-3	TGTGCCAGCGGGGTTGGGGGCACCGGGGAGCTGTTTTTT	CASGVGGTGELFF
NA	TRBJ2-7	few	TRBV6-5	TGTGCCAGCAGTTCTACCCGCCTCGGGACCTACGAGCAGTACTTC	CASSSTRLGTYEQYF
TRBD2	TRBJ2-1	NA	TRBV2	TGTGCCAGCAAGGGACTAGCGGGAGTCAATGAGCAGTTCTTC	CASKGLAGVNEQFF
TRBD1	TRBJ1-4	NA	TRBV9	TGTGCCAGCAGCGTAGACCCGGACAGGGCGACAACTAATGAAAAACTGTTTTTT	CASSVDPDRATTNEKLFF
NA	TRBJ2-1	NA	TRBV5-1	TGCGCCAGCAGCTTGGTGCAGGGTGAGCAGTTCTTC	CASSLVQGEQFF